A single sample gave rise to the 9 T cell receptor beta chains below, sequenced in a study of vaccination and CD4 T cells after COVID-19. Treatment of the sample: roughly 11-day PBMC culture with coronavirus spike peptide pools or control peptides (ViraFEST assay). These receptors lack a known antigen. With the Oncomine TCR Beta short-read assay, DNA from cultured CD4+ T cells was sequenced. TCRdb reprocessed the PCR reads with MiXCR, giving one entry per CDR3 protein. The sample consists of about 13,000 distinct CDR3 sequences, 50% to 55% of them appearing once. What was sequenced was CD4+ T cells from blood, cultured in vitro. Receptors originate from a human donor who had recovered from COVID-19.

The chain recombines TRBV28 with TRBJ1-5, with 7 bases identical to TRBD1. The CDR3 loop spans 16 amino acids. The V and J ends lost 8 bases and 7 bases, in that order; junction bases with no gene match: 17. Germline V CDR1 and CDR2: MDHEN, SYDVKM. The CDR3 DNA reads TGTGCCAGCGGCCTTCTCGACAGGGAAGCGTACCAGCCCCAGCATTTT. It translates to CASGLLDREAYQPQHF.

The chain links TRBV7-2 to TRBJ1-2, with a possible D match to TRBD1 (6 bases). The V and J ends lost 5 bases and 1 base respectively, with 11 bases between them. Germline CDR1 is SGHTA and CDR2 is FQGNSA. CDR3 length equals 14 residues. The CDR3 reads CASSPGVYNYGYTF. CDR3 sequence (DNA): TGTGCCAGCAGCCCAGGGGTTTATAACTATGGCTACACCTTC.

By share, this clonotype ranks as medium-sized. J is TRBJ1-2 and V is TRBV30; TRBD1 might be the D (6 bases). The length of the CDR3 is 11 residues. Trimming stripped 3 bases from V and 7 bases from J, with 9 bases between. Germline V gene lookup returns CDR1 GTSNPN and CDR2 SVGIG (reference sequence). Here the CDR3 reads CAWRTGLGYTF. The CDR3 DNA is TGTGCCTGGAGGACAGGCCTTGGCTACACCTTC.

The chain recombines TRBV6-2 or TRBV6-3 with TRBJ2-7, with 13 bases matching TRBD2. Losses at the gene ends were 8 bases for V and 2 bases for J; bases not matched to a gene: 6. CDR1 and CDR2 (germline): MNHEY, SVGEGT. This CDR3 comprises 15 residues. The CDR3 spells CASRRTSGRAYEQYF. The CDR3 DNA is TGTGCCAGCCGAAGAACTAGCGGGAGGGCCTACGAGCAGTACTTC.

V is TRBV12-3 or TRBV12-4 and J is TRBJ2-7; TRBD1 matches at 7 bases. This CDR3 comprises 12 residues. V gave up 6 bases and J gave up 7 bases; unmatched junction bases: 6. DNA for the CDR3: TGTGCCAGCAGCACGACAGGGTGGGAGCAGTACTTC. Residues: CASSTTGWEQYF.

V is TRBV19 and J is TRBJ2-1, with D possibly TRBD2 on 6 matching bases. The CDR3 sequence is 18 residues long. Between the trimmed V and J ends, which lost 3 bases and 7 bases, there was a span of 25 bases. The germline CDR1 and CDR2 sequences are LNHDA and SQIVND (reference sequence). CDR3 loop: CASSMLGSAGLSKNEQFF. The CDR3 DNA follows: TGTGCCAGTAGTATGTTAGGGTCGGCGGGGTTAAGCAAGAATGAGCAGTTCTTC.

This clonotype came up a few times. The rearrangement links TRBV20-1 to TRBJ2-7; unclear D gene. Germline CDR1 and CDR2: DFQATT and SNEGSKA (reference sequence). This CDR3 region has 13 residues. The V and J ends lost 0 bases and 1 base respectively, with 7 bases between them. CDR3 DNA sequence: TGCAGTGCTAGAGACAGTAGATCCTACGAGCAGTACTTC. Its protein is CSARDSRSYEQYF.

The chain joins TRBV6-2 or TRBV6-3 to TRBJ1-2, with 9 bases lining up with TRBD1. Trimming took 1 base from V and 2 from J; bases not matched to a gene: 8. This CDR3 contains 17 residues. Per germline, CDR1 MNHEY and CDR2 SVGEGT. CDR3 residues: CASSYFPKQGANYGYTF. The CDR3 DNA sequence: TGTGCCAGCAGTTACTTCCCAAAACAGGGGGCGAACTATGGCTACACCTTC.

This clonotype was seen only a few times. The gene calls are TRBV20-1 and TRBJ2-1; D may be TRBD2 (6 bases). The CDR3 covers 15 residues. Germline loops: CDR1 DFQATT, CDR2 SNEGSKA (reference sequence). The ends were cut back, 0 bases at V and 9 bases at J, with 18 bases in the middle. CDR3 sequence reads: CSARERGLAFSEQFF. CDR3 DNA: TGCAGTGCTAGAGAAAGAGGGCTAGCGTTTAGTGAGCAGTTCTTC.